The clone carrying this T cell receptor beta chain was counted many times. The study excluded patients with uncontrolled infection, other autoimmune disease, pregnancy or lactation. The source of the PBMCs was 10 ml of fresh peripheral blood. TCR beta CDR3 region amplification was performed from RNA transcripts. With the HTBI primer set, the TCR CDR3 went through a first round of RT-PCR. TCRdb reprocessed the multiplex PCR reads via MiXCR and lists one record per CDR3 protein. The data hold about 640,000 distinct CDR3 sequences, with about 20% observed a single time. The sample comes from a study of T cells in Graves' hyperthyroidism and ophthalmopathy. From germline, CDR1 is DFQATT and CDR2 SNEGSKA (reference sequence). The CDR3 is 12 residues long. The ends were cut back, 5 bases at V and 2 bases at J, with 9 bases in the middle.

The TCR was taken from a man aged 30-40 years with Graves' ophthalmopathy. The chain carries TRBV20-1 and TRBJ1-1, with D maybe TRBD1 (5 bases). What was sequenced was blood. The CDR3 DNA is TGCAGTGCTGACAGCCAAAACACTGAAGCTTTCTTT. Translated: CSADSQNTEAFF.